This T cell receptor (beta chain) stems from a study of T cell repertoires in cytomegalovirus infection. V dropped 4 bases and J dropped 2 bases, with 6 bases sitting between them. This CDR3 region has 13 residues. A remark on this clonotype: Its matching antigen is unknown.

TCRdb re-derived calls from the reads in MiXCR, one entry per CDR3 protein. This table holds roughly 990,000 distinct CDR3 sequences, about a third found once. This receptor was identified in a human donor in good health (CMV status not recorded). Some clones in this sample may be carry-over from other donors' samples. Sample: cultured CD8+ T cells from PBMCs, taken from culture after CMV antigen stimulation. J is TRBJ1-3 and V is TRBV12-3 or TRBV12-4; perhaps TRBD1 as D (6 bases). The CDR3 reads CASSWDTGNTIYF. DNA for the CDR3: TGTGCCAGCAGTTGGGACACTGGAAACACCATATATTTT.